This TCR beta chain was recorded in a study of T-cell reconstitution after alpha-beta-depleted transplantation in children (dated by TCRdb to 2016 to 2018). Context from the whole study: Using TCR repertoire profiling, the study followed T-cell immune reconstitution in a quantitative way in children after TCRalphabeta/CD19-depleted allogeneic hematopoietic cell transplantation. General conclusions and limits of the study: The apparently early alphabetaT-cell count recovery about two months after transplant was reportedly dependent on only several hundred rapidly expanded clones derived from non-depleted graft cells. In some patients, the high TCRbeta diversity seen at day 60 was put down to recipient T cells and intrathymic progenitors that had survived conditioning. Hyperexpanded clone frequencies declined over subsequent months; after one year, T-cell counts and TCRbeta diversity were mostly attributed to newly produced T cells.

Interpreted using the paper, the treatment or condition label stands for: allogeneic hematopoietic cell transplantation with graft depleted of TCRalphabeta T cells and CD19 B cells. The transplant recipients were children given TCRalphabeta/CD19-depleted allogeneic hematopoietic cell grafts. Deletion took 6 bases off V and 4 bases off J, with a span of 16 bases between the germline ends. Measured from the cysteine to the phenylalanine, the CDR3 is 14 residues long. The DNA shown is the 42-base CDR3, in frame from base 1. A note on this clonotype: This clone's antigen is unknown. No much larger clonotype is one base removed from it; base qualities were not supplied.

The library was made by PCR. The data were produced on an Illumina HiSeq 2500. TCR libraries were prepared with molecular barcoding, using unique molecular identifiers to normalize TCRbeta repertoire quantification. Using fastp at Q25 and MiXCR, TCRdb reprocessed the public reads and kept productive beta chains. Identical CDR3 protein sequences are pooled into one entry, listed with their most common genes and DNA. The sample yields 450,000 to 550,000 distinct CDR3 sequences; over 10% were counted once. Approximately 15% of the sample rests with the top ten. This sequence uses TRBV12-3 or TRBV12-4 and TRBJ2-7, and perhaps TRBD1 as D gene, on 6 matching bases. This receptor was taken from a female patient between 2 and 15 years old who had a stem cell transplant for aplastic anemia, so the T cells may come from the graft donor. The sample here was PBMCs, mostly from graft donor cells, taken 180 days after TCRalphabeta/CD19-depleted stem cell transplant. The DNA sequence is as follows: TGTGCCAGCAGGGCAGGGACACTACAGTACGAGCAGTACTTC. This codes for CASRAGTLQYEQYF.